A single sample is the source of the 21 T cell receptor beta chains below, sequenced in a study of blood T cell repertoires in COVID-19. Some clones are missing from TCRdb's copy, which holds only in-frame ones; the method was immunoSEQ multiplex PCR. Found here are more than 130,000 clones, about 80% of them singletons; the top ten hold 5.5% to 7%. The source material was peripheral blood. The receptors come from a human donor in a cohort sampled during active COVID-19.

The CDR3 nucleotides are TGTGCCAGCAGCTTTCCTTCCCTGGGGCGGGGGCTAACAGATACGCAGTATTTT. As protein: CASSFPSLGRGLTDTQYF. The chain has TRBV7-2 and TRBJ2-3, with D perhaps TRBD2 (7 bases). V dropped 3 bases and J dropped 3 bases, with 22 bases sitting between them. CDR3 length: 18 amino acids. Germline lookup yields CDR1 SGHTA and CDR2 FQGNSA.

This clone occurred once. This chain links TRBV19 with TRBJ1-2; TRBD1 might be the D (6 bases). The germline V gene has CDR1 LNHDA and CDR2 SQIVND (reference sequence). The CDR3 loop spans 16 amino acids. Trimming pared 4 bases from V and 4 bases from J, leaving 19 bases between. CDR3 bases: TGTGCCAGTAGTACGGGCGGACAGTTTCTATCCTATGGCTACACCTTC. As protein: CASSTGGQFLSYGYTF.

This clone has more than one count but fewer than ten. The chain joins TRBV19 to TRBJ1-1, with 11 nucleotides matching TRBD1. Unmatched junction bases numbered 13, after V lost 4 bases and J lost 6 bases. This CDR3 spans 17 amino acids. CDR1 LNHDA and CDR2 SQIVND come from the germline V gene (reference sequence). In DNA form, the CDR3 reads TGTGCCAGTAGTACGAGGACAGGGGGCGTTTTCTTGGCTGAAGCTTTCTTT. Protein: CASSTRTGGVFLAEAFF.

V gene TRBV12-3 or TRBV12-4 combines with J gene TRBJ2-7; TRBD2 agrees at 8 bases. The CDR3 extends over 13 amino acids. Trimming cost V 5 bases and J 5 bases; bases outside gene matches: 5. The CDR3, as DNA: TGTGCCAGCAGTCGGGCGGGGGGCGACGAGCAGTACTTC. Translating gives CASSRAGGDEQYF.

This clone occurred once. The rearrangement uses TRBV24-1 and TRBJ2-2, with D perhaps matching TRBD1 (6 bases). V was shortened by 6 bases and J by 5 bases, with 9 bases between the two germline ends. CDR3 length: 13 residues. Germline lookup yields CDR1 KGHDR and CDR2 SFDVKD. DNA of the CDR3: TGTGCCACCAGTCACAGGGTTACCGGGGAGCTGTTTTTT. This codes for CATSHRVTGELFF.

At least ten counts were recorded for this clone. V is TRBV11-2 and J is TRBJ1-1, with D perhaps TRBD1 (5 bases). The germline gives CDR1 SGHAT, CDR2 FQNNGV. The CDR3 sequence is 11 residues long. V was clipped by 5 bases and J by 8 bases, with 9 bases between them. CDR3 protein: CASSPWGEAFF. CDR3 DNA: TGTGCCAGCAGCCCCTGGGGCGAAGCTTTCTTT.

This sequence joins TRBV19 and TRBJ1-4; possible D gene TRBD1, 6 bases. The CDR3 runs 14 residues. The germline CDR1 and CDR2 sequences are LNHDA and SQIVND (reference sequence). The V gene lost 3 bases and the J gene lost 4 bases, with 9 bases spanning the gap. The DNA of the CDR3 is TGTGCCAGTAGTATGGGCAGGGGTAATGAAAAACTGTTTTTT. Amino acids: CASSMGRGNEKLFF.

The V gene is TRBV6-5, the J gene TRBJ2-1; 7 bases are a match to TRBD2. Germline V gene sequence: CDR1 MNHEY, CDR2 SVGAGI. Losses at the gene ends were 6 bases for V and 9 bases for J; bases not matched to a gene: 2. CDR3 length equals 11 residues. In DNA, the CDR3 is TGTGCCAGCAGCCGGGAGGCTGAGCAGTTCTTC. As protein: CASSREAEQFF.

The chain carries TRBV7-9 and TRBJ2-3; TRBD1 aligns across 10 bases. The CDR3 sequence is 16 residues long. V shed 5 bases and J 3 bases; nucleotides not matched to a gene: 8. From germline, CDR1 is SEHNR and CDR2 FQNEAQ (reference sequence). The CDR3 coding sequence is TGTGCCAGCAGCGATCCGGACAGGGGGATAACAGATACGCAGTATTTT. Translation: CASSDPDRGITDTQYF.

This chain links TRBV5-1 with TRBJ2-7, with TRBD1 as a possible D gene (6 bases). The germline V and J ends were trimmed by 4 bases and 7 bases, with 18 bases remaining between them. Germline loops: CDR1 SGHRS, CDR2 YFSETQ. This CDR3 is built from 14 residues. The CDR3 sequence is CASSLKQGLREQYF. The CDR3 nucleotides read TGCGCCAGCAGCCTGAAACAGGGTTTGAGGGAGCAGTACTTC. Variable domain in full (rest from reference TRBV5-1 and TRBJ2-7): KAGVTQTPRYLIKTRGQQVTLSCSPISGHRSVSWYQQTPGQGLQFLFEYFSETQRNKGNFPGRFSGRQFSNSRSEMNVSTLELGDSALYLCASSLKQGLREQYFGPGTRLTVT.

The chain has TRBV7-8 and TRBJ2-1; the match to TRBD2 covers 10 bases. V gave up 0 bases and J gave up 0 bases; unmatched junction bases: 5. Germline-derived CDR1 and CDR2 are SGHVS and FQNEAQ. The CDR3 covers 18 residues. The CDR3 here is CASSLAHIAGGSYNEQFF. DNA of the CDR3: TGTGCCAGCAGCTTAGCCCACATAGCGGGGGGCTCCTACAATGAGCAGTTCTTC.

This clone came up a few times. The chain couples TRBV6-4 to TRBJ2-2, with TRBD2 matching over 10 bases. Germline values: CDR1 MRHNA, CDR2 SNTAGT. V dropped 3 bases and J dropped 6; count of bases not matched to a gene: 1. This CDR3 has 14 residues. The CDR3 nucleotides are TGTGCCAGCAGTGAAGCGGGGGGGCCCGGGGAGCTGTTTTTT. It encodes CASSEAGGPGELFF.

V is TRBV28 and J is TRBJ2-2; D is unclear. Trimming stripped 2 bases from V and 5 bases from J, with 12 bases between. CDR1 and CDR2 (germline): MDHEN, SYDVKM. The CDR3 has 15 amino acids. CDR3 region: CASSLGQPRTGELFF. CDR3 DNA sequence: TGTGCCAGCAGTTTAGGGCAACCAAGGACCGGGGAGCTGTTTTTT.

The gene calls are TRBV2 and TRBJ1-6; TRBD1 is a possible D gene (6 bases). The germline CDR1 and CDR2 sequences are SNHLY and FYNNEI. The CDR3 runs 15 residues. The V gene lost 6 bases and the J gene lost 3 bases, with 12 bases spanning the gap. CDR3 residues: CASSEQGIYNSPLHF. DNA for the CDR3: TGTGCCAGCAGCGAACAGGGAATCTATAATTCACCCCTCCACTTT.

The chain carries TRBV28 and TRBJ1-5; D may be TRBD1 (6 bases). Trimming took off 8 bases at V and 3 bases at J, with 8 bases between the two ends. CDR3 length equals 12 residues. Per the germline V gene, CDR1 is MDHEN and CDR2 is SYDVKM. The CDR3 DNA sequence: TGTGCCAGCGAGGGGGTCAATCAGCCCCAGCATTTT. Residues: CASEGVNQPQHF.

The chain combines TRBV6-5 with TRBJ1-1; 8 bases are a match to TRBD1. The CDR3 has 14 amino acids. Trimming removed 7 bases from V and 7 bases from J; junction bases left unmatched: 11. Germline CDR1 reads MNHEY; CDR2 reads SVGAGI. DNA of the CDR3: TGTGCCAGCAAATTGACAGGGGCGATTTATGAAGCTTTCTTT. This codes for CASKLTGAIYEAFF.

CDR3 sequence reads: CASSRTSTDTQYF. The CDR3 DNA is TGTGCCAGCAGCCGGACTAGTACGGATACGCAGTATTTT. The chain combines TRBV7-9 with TRBJ2-3, with 7 bases identical to TRBD2. CDR3 length: 13 amino acids. The V segment lost 5 bases and the J segment 6 bases; nucleotides outside the gene matches: 5. CDR1 and CDR2 from the germline V gene are SEHNR and FQNEAQ (reference sequence).

This clone was observed many times. The chain links TRBV6-4 to TRBJ2-3, with 9 nucleotides matching TRBD2. CDR3 length: 15 amino acids. The ends lost 4 bases at V and 3 bases at J; junction bases unmatched: 5. Germline V gene sequence: CDR1 MRHNA, CDR2 SNTAGT. In nucleotides, the CDR3 is TGTGCCAGCAGTGCGGGCGGGGGGGCGACAGATACGCAGTATTTT. It translates to CASSAGGGATDTQYF.

This chain joins TRBV28 and TRBJ2-1; D remains ambiguous. This CDR3 is built from 12 residues. Trimming left V 6 bases short and J 6 bases short, with 9 bases between. Germline V lookup: CDR1 MDHEN, CDR2 SYDVKM. The DNA of the CDR3 is TGTGCCAGCAGGCCCGACTCCAATGAGCAGTTCTTC. It is translated as CASRPDSNEQFF. Complete variable domain (other parts from reference TRBV28 and TRBJ2-1): DVKVTQSSRYLVKRTGEKVFLECVQDMDHENMFWYRQDPGLGLRLIYFSYDVKMKEKGDIPEGYSVSREKKERFSLILESASTNQTSMYLCASRPDSNEQFFGPGTRLTVL.

V usage is TRBV30 and J usage is TRBJ2-1; the D gene is possibly TRBD2 (5 bases). Germline assignment: CDR1 GTSNPN and CDR2 SVGIG (reference sequence). The CDR3 is 15 residues long. V was trimmed by 3 bases and J by 9 bases, leaving 21 bases between them. CDR3 nucleotide sequence: TGTGCCTGGAGGCCCTTGGGAGCGGAAAAGGCTGAGCAGTTCTTC. The encoded protein is CAWRPLGAEKAEQFF.

This rearrangement joins TRBV9 to TRBJ2-5; TRBD2 aligns across 10 bases. Germline V gives CDR1 SGDLS, CDR2 YYNGEE. The CDR3 has 16 amino acids. Trimming took 3 bases from V and 5 from J; bases not matched to a gene: 10. The CDR3 DNA reads as TGTGCCAGCAGCGCAGAGGGGCTAGCGGGGGTGGAGACCCAGTACTTC. This gives the protein CASSAEGLAGVETQYF.